This T cell receptor (beta chain) was recovered during a study of T cells in Graves' hyperthyroidism and ophthalmopathy. This clonotype was observed many times. Amplification yielded TCR beta CDR3 regions, with RNA transcripts as the source. The primer set for the first-round RT-PCR of the TCR CDR3 was HTBI. Each CDR3 protein is one row after TCRdb ran MiXCR on the multiplex PCR reads. The table includes around 99,000 distinct CDR3 sequences, roughly 15% detected once. V was pared by 1 base and J by 5 bases, with 8 bases between. In germline, CDR1 is SQVTM, CDR2 ANQGSEA. The CDR3 is 12 residues long. Sequenced material: blood. The chain recombines TRBV29-1 with TRBJ2-5; unclear D gene. The source of this sequence is a woman aged 45-59 years with Graves' hyperthyroidism. The CDR3 is CSVEGAGETQYF. The DNA of the CDR3 is TGCAGCGTTGAAGGGGCCGGGGAGACCCAGTACTTC.